This TCR beta chain emerged from a study of T cells after yellow fever vaccination. This clonotype was seen many times. Its matching antigen is unknown. CDR1 and CDR2 from the germline V gene are MNHEY and SMNVEV (reference sequence). Trimming removed 7 bases from V and 7 bases from J, with 13 bases in between. This CDR3 contains 13 residues. One entry per CDR3 protein results from TCRdb running MiXCR on the 5' RACE reads. This table holds some 390,000 distinct CDR3 sequences, around 6.4% found once. Findings and limits, study-wide: Within FACS-sorted repertoires, abundant clonotypes contaminating from the bulk population could be present.

The rearrangement links TRBV27 to TRBJ2-2; D is unclear. The clonotype comes from a man aged 30 to 45 who received the YFV17D yellow fever vaccine. The source was PBMCs, collected 5 days after the yellow fever booster vaccination. The chain's CDR3 is CASTTSYLGELFF. As DNA, the CDR3 is TGTGCCAGCACTACCTCTTATCTCGGGGAGCTGTTTTTT.